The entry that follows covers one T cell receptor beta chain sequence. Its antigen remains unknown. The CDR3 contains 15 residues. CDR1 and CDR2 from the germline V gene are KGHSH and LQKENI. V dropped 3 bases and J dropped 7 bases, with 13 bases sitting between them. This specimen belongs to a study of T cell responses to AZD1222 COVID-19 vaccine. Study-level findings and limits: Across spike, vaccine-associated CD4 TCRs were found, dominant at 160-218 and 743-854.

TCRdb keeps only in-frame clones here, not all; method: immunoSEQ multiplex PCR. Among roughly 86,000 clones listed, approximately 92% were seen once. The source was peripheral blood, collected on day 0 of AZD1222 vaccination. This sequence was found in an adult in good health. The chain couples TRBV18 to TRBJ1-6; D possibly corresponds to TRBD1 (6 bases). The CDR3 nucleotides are TGTGCCAGCTCACCTCAAAGGGACACGAATTCACCCCTCCACTTT. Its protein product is CASSPQRDTNSPLHF.